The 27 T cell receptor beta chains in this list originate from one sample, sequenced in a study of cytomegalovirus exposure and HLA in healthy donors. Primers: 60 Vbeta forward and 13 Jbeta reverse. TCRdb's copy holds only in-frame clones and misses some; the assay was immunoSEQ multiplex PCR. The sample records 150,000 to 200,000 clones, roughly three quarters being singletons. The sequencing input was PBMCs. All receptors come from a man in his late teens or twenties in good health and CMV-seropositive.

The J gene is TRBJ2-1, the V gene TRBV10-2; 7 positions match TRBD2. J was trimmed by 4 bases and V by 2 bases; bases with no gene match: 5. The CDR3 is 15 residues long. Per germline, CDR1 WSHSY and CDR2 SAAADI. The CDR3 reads CASSERLADYNEQFF. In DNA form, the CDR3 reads TGCGCCAGCAGTGAGAGACTAGCAGATTACAATGAGCAGTTCTTC.

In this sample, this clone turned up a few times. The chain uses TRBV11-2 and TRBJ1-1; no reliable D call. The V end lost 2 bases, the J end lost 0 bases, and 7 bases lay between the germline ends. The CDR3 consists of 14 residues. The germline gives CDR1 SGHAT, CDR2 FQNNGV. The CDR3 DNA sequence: TGTGCCAGCAGCTTATTACAGTTGAACACTGAAGCTTTCTTT. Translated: CASSLLQLNTEAFF.

This CDR3 is CASSFQASQETQYF. In DNA form, the CDR3 reads TGTGCCAGCAGCTTTCAGGCCAGCCAAGAGACCCAGTACTTC. The chain recombines TRBV7-9 with TRBJ2-5; no clear D gene. V dropped 3 bases and J dropped 1 base, with 9 bases sitting between them. The CDR3 has 14 residues. Per germline, CDR1 SEHNR and CDR2 FQNEAQ (reference sequence).

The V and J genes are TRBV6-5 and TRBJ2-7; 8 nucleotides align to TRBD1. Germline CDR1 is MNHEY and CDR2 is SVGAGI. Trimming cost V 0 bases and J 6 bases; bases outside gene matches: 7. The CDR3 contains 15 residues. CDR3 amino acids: CASSYSYRGNAEQYF. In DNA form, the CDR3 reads TGTGCCAGCAGTTACTCGTACAGGGGGAACGCCGAGCAGTACTTC.

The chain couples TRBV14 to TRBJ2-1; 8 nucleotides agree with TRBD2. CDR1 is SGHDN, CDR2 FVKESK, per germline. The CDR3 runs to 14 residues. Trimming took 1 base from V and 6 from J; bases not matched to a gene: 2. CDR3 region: CASSQGLASNEQFF. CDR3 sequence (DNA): TGTGCCAGCAGCCAAGGACTAGCGAGCAATGAGCAGTTCTTC.

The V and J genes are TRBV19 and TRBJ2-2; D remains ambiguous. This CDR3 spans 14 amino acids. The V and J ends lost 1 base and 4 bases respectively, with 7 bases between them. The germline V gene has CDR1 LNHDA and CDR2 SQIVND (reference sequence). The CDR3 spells CASSIGAGTGELFF. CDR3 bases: TGTGCCAGTAGTATAGGGGCAGGCACCGGGGAGCTGTTTTTT.

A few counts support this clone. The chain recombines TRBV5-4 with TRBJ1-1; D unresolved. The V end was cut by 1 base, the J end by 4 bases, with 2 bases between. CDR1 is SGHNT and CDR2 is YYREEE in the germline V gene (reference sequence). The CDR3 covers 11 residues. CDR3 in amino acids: CASSLRTEAFF. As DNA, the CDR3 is TGTGCCAGCAGCTTGCGCACTGAAGCTTTCTTT.

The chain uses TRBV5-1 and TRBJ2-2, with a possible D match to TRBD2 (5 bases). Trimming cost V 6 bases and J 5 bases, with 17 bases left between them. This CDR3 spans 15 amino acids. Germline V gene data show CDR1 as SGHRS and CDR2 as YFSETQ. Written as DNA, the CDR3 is TGCGCCAGCAACCCGAACCCGGGGTCAACCGGGGAGCTGTTTTTT. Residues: CASNPNPGSTGELFF.

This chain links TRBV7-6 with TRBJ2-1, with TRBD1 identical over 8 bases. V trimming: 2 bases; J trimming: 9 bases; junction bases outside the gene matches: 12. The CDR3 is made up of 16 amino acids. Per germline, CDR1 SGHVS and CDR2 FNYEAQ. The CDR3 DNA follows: TGTGCCAGCAGCTTATTGTTTGGACAGGGTAGTGGTGAGCAGTTCTTC. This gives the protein CASSLLFGQGSGEQFF. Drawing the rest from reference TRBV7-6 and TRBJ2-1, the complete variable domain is GAGVSQSPRYKVTKRGQDVALRCDPISGHVSLYWYRQALGQGPEFLTYFNYEAQQDKSGLPNDRFSAERPEGSISTLTIQRTEQRDSAMYRCASSLLFGQGSGEQFFGPGTRLTVL.

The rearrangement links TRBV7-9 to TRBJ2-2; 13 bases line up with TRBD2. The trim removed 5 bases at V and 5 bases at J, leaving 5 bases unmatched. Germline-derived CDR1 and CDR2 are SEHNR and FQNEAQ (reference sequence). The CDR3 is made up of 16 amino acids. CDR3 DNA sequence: TGTGCCAGCAGCGCGACTAGCGGGAGGAGGACCGGGGAGCTGTTTTTT. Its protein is CASSATSGRRTGELFF.

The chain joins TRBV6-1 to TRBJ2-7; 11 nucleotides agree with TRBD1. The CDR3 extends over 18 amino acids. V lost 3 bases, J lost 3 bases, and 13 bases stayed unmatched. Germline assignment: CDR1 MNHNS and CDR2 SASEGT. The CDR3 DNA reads TGTGCCAGCAGTGACGTGAGGACAGGGGGCGCCTGGGGCTACGAGCAGTACTTC. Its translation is CASSDVRTGGAWGYEQYF.

CDR3 DNA sequence: TGTGCCAGCAGCCCCACTCAGGTCACTGAAGCTTTCTTT. It yields the protein CASSPTQVTEAFF. The chain couples TRBV9 to TRBJ1-1; D remains ambiguous. Trimming removed 4 bases at V and 4 bases at J, with 11 bases between. This CDR3 comprises 13 residues. The germline CDR1 and CDR2 sequences are SGDLS and YYNGEE. The whole variable domain, remainder taken from reference TRBV9 and TRBJ1-1, is DSGVTQTPKHLITATGQRVTLRCSPRSGDLSVYWYQQSLDQGLQFLIQYYNGEERAKGNILERFSAQQFPDLHSELNLSSLELGDSALYFCASSPTQVTEAFFGQGTRLTVV.

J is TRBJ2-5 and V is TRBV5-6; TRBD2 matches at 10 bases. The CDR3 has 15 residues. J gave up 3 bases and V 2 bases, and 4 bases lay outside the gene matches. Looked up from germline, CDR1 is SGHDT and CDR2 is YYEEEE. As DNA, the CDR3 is TGTGCCAGCAGCTTATTAGGACTAGCGGAAGAGACCCAGTACTTC. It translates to CASSLLGLAEETQYF.

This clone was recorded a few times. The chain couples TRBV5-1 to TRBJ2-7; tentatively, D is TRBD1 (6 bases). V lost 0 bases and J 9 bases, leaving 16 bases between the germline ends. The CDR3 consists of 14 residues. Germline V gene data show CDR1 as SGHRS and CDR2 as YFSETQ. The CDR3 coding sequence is TGCGCCAGCAGCTTGGATTATCGTCAGGGGCGGCAGTACTTC. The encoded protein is CASSLDYRQGRQYF.

CDR3 residues: CASSIDRDRVYEQYF. CDR3 sequence (DNA): TGTGCCAGTAGTATAGATCGGGACAGGGTCTACGAGCAGTACTTC. The chain couples TRBV19 to TRBJ2-7, with 9 bases lining up with TRBD1. Germline CDR1 LNHDA, CDR2 SQIVND (reference sequence). The CDR3 spans 15 residues. Trimming took 0 bases from V and 3 from J; bases not matched to a gene: 3. The complete variable domain, with remaining parts taken from reference TRBV19 and TRBJ2-7, reads DGGITQSPKYLFRKEGQNVTLSCEQNLNHDAMYWYRQDPGQGLRLIYYSQIVNDFQKGDIAEGYSVSREKKESFPLTVTSAQKNPTAFYLCASSIDRDRVYEQYFGPGTRLTVT.

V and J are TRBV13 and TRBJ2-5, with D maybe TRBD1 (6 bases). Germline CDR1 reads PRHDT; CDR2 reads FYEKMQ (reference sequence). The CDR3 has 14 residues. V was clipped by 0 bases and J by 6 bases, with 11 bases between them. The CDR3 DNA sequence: TGTGCCAGCAGCTTAGGTCAGGGGCTGAAGACCCAGTACTTC. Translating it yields CASSLGQGLKTQYF.

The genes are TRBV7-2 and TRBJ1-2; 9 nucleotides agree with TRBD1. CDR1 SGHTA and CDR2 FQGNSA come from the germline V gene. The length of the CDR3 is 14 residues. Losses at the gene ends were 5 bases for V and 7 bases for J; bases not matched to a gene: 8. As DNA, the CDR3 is TGTGCCAGCAGCCAACTTGAGGGACAGGGTGGCTACACCTTC. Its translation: CASSQLEGQGGYTF.

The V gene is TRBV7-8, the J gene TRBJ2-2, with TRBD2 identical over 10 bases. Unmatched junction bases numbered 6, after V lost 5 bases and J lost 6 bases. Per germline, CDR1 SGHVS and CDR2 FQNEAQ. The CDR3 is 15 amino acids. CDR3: CASSESGGAPGELFF. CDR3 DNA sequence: TGTGCCAGCAGCGAAAGCGGGGGGGCCCCCGGGGAGCTGTTTTTT.

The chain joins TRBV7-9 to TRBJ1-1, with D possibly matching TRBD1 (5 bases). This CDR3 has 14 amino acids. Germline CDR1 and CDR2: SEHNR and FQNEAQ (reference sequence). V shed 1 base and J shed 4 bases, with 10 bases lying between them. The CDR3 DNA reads TGTGCCAGCAGCTTAGACCAGACAGTCACTGAAGCTTTCTTT. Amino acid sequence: CASSLDQTVTEAFF. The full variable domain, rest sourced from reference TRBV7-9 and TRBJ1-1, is DTGVSQNPRHKITKRGQNVTFRCDPISEHNRLYWYRQTLGQGPEFLTYFQNEAQLEKSRLLSDRFSAERPKGSFSTLEIQRTEQGDSAMYLCASSLDQTVTEAFFGQGTRLTVV.

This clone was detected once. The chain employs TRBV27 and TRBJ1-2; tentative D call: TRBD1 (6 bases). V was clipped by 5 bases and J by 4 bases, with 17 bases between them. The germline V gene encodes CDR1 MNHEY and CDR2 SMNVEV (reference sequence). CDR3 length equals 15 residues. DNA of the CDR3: TGTGCCAGCAGTACCCAGGGAGGGGGAATCTATGGCTACACCTTC. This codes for CASSTQGGGIYGYTF.

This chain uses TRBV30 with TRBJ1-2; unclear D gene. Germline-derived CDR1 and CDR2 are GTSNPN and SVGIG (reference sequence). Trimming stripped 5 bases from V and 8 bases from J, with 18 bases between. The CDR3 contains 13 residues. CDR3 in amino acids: CAWRTSLRGGYTF. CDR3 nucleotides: TGTGCCTGGCGGACGAGCCTCCGCGGGGGCTACACCTTC.

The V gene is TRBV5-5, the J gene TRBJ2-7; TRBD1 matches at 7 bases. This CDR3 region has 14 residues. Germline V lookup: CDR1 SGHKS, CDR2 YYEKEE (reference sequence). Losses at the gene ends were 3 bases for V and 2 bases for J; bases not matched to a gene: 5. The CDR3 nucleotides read TGTGCCAGCAGCTCCTGGACAGGTGCCTACGAGCAGTACTTC. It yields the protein CASSSWTGAYEQYF.

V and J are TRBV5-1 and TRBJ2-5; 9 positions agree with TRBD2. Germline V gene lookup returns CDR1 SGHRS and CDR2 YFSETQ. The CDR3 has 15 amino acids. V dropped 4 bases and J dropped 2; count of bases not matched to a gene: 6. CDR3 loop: CASSPPTSGQETQYF. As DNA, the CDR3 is TGCGCCAGCAGCCCCCCGACTAGCGGTCAAGAGACCCAGTACTTC.

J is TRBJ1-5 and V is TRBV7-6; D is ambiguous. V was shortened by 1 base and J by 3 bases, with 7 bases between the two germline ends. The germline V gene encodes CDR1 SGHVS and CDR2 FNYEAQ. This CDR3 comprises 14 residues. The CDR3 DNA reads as TGTGCCAGCAGCTTAGGAACAGACAATCAGCCCCAGCATTTT. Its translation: CASSLGTDNQPQHF.

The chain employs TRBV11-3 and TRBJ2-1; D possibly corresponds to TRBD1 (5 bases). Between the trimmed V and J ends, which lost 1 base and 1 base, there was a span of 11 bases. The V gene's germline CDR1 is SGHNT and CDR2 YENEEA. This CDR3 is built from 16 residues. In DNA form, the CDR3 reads TGTGCCAGCAGCTTAGGGGCAGGGCCGTCCTACAATGAGCAGTTCTTC. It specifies CASSLGAGPSYNEQFF.

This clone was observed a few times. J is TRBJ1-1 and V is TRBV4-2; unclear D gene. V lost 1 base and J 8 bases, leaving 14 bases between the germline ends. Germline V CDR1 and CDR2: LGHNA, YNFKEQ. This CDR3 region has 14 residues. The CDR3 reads CASSQGVSLLEAFF. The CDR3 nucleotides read TGTGCCAGCAGCCAAGGCGTCTCGCTCTTAGAAGCTTTCTTT.

CDR3 nucleotides: TGTGCCAGCAGTTACGTCGGAGATGAAAAACTGTTTTTT. Protein sequence: CASSYVGDEKLFF. This chain uses TRBV6-5 with TRBJ1-4; D is unresolved. CDR1 is MNHEY, CDR2 SVGAGI, per germline. V lost 2 bases and J lost 6, with 7 bases in between. The CDR3 covers 13 residues.